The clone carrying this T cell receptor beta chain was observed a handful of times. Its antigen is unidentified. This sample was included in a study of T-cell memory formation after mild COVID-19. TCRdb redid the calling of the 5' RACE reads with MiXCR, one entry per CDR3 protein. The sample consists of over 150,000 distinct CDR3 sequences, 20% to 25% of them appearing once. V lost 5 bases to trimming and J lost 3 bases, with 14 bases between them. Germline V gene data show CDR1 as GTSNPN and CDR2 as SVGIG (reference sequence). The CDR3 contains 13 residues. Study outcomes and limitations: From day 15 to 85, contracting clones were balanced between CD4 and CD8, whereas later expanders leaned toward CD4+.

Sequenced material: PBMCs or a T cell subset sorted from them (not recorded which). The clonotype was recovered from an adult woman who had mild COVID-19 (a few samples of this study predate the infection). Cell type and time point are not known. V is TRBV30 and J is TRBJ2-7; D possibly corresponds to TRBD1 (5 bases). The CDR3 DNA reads TGTGCCTGGGGAGCAGGGCATGGCTACGAGCAGTACTTC. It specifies CAWGAGHGYEQYF.